This entry lists 32 T cell receptor beta chains sequenced from one sample in a study of cytotoxic CD8 clonotypes in ibrutinib-treated CLL. This table comes from immunoSEQ multiplex PCR, and its TCRdb copy is limited to in-frame clones, with some not included. Of 150,000 to 200,000 clones listed, 81% are singletons. Specimen: PBMCs, collected after 12 months of ibrutinib treatment. The receptors here all came from a human donor with chronic lymphocytic leukemia.

This chain joins TRBV4-1 and TRBJ2-3; 8 bases map to TRBD1. With 4 bases clipped from V and 6 bases from J, the junction kept 6 bases outside the gene matches. The CDR3 extends over 14 amino acids. Germline loops: CDR1 MGHRA, CDR2 YSYEKL. CDR3 DNA: TGCGCCAGCAGCCCCGGACAGGGTGCGGATACGCAGTATTTT. Protein sequence: CASSPGQGADTQYF.

The count of this clone is one. The V call is TRBV23-1, the J call TRBJ1-2; D might be TRBD1 (5 bases). TRBV23-1 is identified as an open reading frame with a role that is uncertain. The length of the CDR3 is 15 residues. The V and J ends lost 4 bases and 9 bases respectively, with 21 bases between them. CDR3 sequence reads: CASSPSTRDGSSYTF. The CDR3 DNA is TGCGCCAGCAGTCCCTCAACCCGGGACGGGAGTAGCTACACCTTC.

CDR3 nucleotide sequence: TGTGCCTGGACCTCCCCCGGGGGTATAGCCAAAAACATTCAGTACTTC. Translated, it gives CAWTSPGGIAKNIQYF. J is TRBJ2-4 and V is TRBV30, with D perhaps matching TRBD2 (6 bases). The CDR3 contains 16 residues. With 4 bases removed from V and 0 bases from J, the gap between germline ends came to 16 bases. Germline values: CDR1 GTSNPN, CDR2 SVGIG (reference sequence).

The chain uses TRBV7-2 and TRBJ2-7; D ambiguous. V shed 2 bases and J shed 0 bases, with 8 bases lying between them. The CDR3 loop spans 14 amino acids. In germline, CDR1 is SGHTA, CDR2 FQGNSA. As DNA, the CDR3 is TGTGCCAGCAGCTTATCGGCTGGCTCCTACGAGCAGTACTTC. Translating gives CASSLSAGSYEQYF.

The genes are TRBV6-1 and TRBJ1-1; D might be TRBD1 (5 bases). The CDR3 is 15 residues long. The V end was cut by 5 bases, the J end by 0 bases, with 13 bases between. Germline CDR1 reads MNHNS; CDR2 reads SASEGT. The CDR3 reads CASSPRGVMNTEAFF. DNA for the CDR3: TGTGCCAGCAGTCCCCGGGGGGTGATGAACACTGAAGCTTTCTTT.

The chain employs TRBV28 and TRBJ2-7; perhaps TRBD2 as D (5 bases). Germline V gene data show CDR1 as MDHEN and CDR2 as SYDVKM. The ends were cut back, 4 bases at V and 4 bases at J, with 8 bases in the middle. This CDR3 contains 12 residues. Written as DNA, the CDR3 is TGTGCCAGCAGTTATGGCGGGTACGAGCAGTACTTC. This translates into CASSYGGYEQYF. The whole variable domain, remainder taken from reference TRBV28 and TRBJ2-7, is DVKVTQSSRYLVKRTGEKVFLECVQDMDHENMFWYRQDPGLGLRLIYFSYDVKMKEKGDIPEGYSVSREKKERFSLILESASTNQTSMYLCASSYGGYEQYFGPGTRLTVT.

The chain's CDR3 is CASSYSGNSNQPQHF. The CDR3 nucleotides are TGTGCCAGCAGTTATAGTGGGAATAGCAATCAGCCCCAGCATTTT. This chain links TRBV6-5 with TRBJ1-5; D call uncertain. The V gene's germline CDR1 is MNHEY and CDR2 SVGAGI. The V and J ends lost 3 bases and 0 bases respectively, with 9 bases between them. CDR3 length: 15 residues.

V and J are TRBV7-2 and TRBJ1-4; 9 bases are a match to TRBD1. The J segment lost 7 bases and the V segment lost 5 bases, leaving 5 bases of the junction unmatched. The CDR3 runs to 14 residues. Germline V gene data show CDR1 as SGHTA and CDR2 as FQGNSA. The CDR3 is CASSRTGAGEKLFF. CDR3 in DNA: TGTGCCAGCAGCAGGACAGGGGCGGGTGAAAAACTGTTTTTT. The variable domain in full, completed from reference TRBV7-2 and TRBJ1-4, reads GAGVSQSPSNKVTEKGKDVELRCDPISGHTALYWYRQSLGQGLEFLIYFQGNSAPDKSGLPSDRFSAERTGGSVSTLTIQRTQQEDSAVYLCASSRTGAGEKLFFGSGTQLSVL.

The chain has TRBV6-4 and TRBJ1-1; 9 positions agree with TRBD1. The CDR3 consists of 16 residues. In germline, CDR1 is MRHNA, CDR2 SNTAGT. After removal of 3 bases from V and 0 bases from J, the junction contained 5 bases not matched to a gene. CDR3 in amino acids: CASSDGTGLMNTEAFF. As DNA, the CDR3 is TGTGCCAGCAGTGATGGGACAGGGCTCATGAACACTGAAGCTTTCTTT.

This clone was picked up a small number of times. The chain couples TRBV7-8 to TRBJ2-7; the D gene is possibly TRBD1 (6 bases). The V end lost 2 bases, the J end lost 3 bases, and 8 bases lay between the germline ends. The germline V gene encodes CDR1 SGHVS and CDR2 FQNEAQ. The CDR3 is made up of 13 amino acids. The CDR3, as DNA: TGTGCCAGCAGCTTAAACAGGGTCTACGAGCAGTACTTC. This gives the protein CASSLNRVYEQYF. The full variable domain, its missing parts supplied by reference TRBV7-8 and TRBJ2-7, is GAGVSQSPRYKVAKRGQDVALRCDPISGHVSLFWYQQALGQGPEFLTYFQNEAQLDKSGLPSDRFFAERPEGSVSTLKIQRTQQEDSAVYLCASSLNRVYEQYFGPGTRLTVT.

The gene calls are TRBV7-3 and TRBJ2-3, with 8 bases fitting TRBD1. From germline, CDR1 is SGHTA and CDR2 FQGTGA. The CDR3 consists of 14 residues. Unmatched junction bases numbered 11, after V lost 8 bases and J lost 7 bases. CDR3 in amino acids: CASSDGQGANTQYF. CDR3 DNA sequence: TGTGCCAGCTCCGACGGACAGGGAGCGAATACGCAGTATTTT.

The rearrangement links TRBV28 to TRBJ2-4, with D unclear. Germline V CDR1 and CDR2: MDHEN, SYDVKM. The CDR3 consists of 12 residues. V was shortened by 7 bases and J by 9 bases, with 13 bases between the two germline ends. DNA for the CDR3: TGTGCCAGCAATGACCTAGGCGGCATTCAGTACTTC. As protein: CASNDLGGIQYF.

V is TRBV11-2 and J is TRBJ1-1, with D perhaps TRBD1 (5 bases). V shed 6 bases and J shed 4 bases, with 15 bases lying between them. Germline V lookup: CDR1 SGHAT, CDR2 FQNNGV. The CDR3 is 14 amino acids. CDR3 sequence: CASSLAGRGTEAFF. For the CDR3, the DNA is TGTGCCAGCAGTCTGGCAGGAAGGGGCACTGAAGCTTTCTTT.

This clone appeared a few times. The V gene is TRBV7-7, the J gene TRBJ2-5; D possibly matches TRBD1 or TRBD2 (6 bases each). CDR1 SSHAT and CDR2 FNYEAQ come from the germline V gene (reference sequence). CDR3 length: 15 residues. V was pared by 1 base and J by 1 base, with 10 bases between. CDR3 bases: TGTGCCAGCAGCTTAGTAGGGGGGACCCAAGAGACCCAGTACTTC. Its protein product is CASSLVGGTQETQYF.

This sequence joins TRBV10-1 and TRBJ1-4; possible D gene TRBD1, 6 bases. V lost 0 bases, J lost 8 bases, and 13 bases lay in between. The V gene's germline CDR1 is WNHNN and CDR2 SYGVQD (reference sequence). The CDR3 is 15 residues long. CDR3 in amino acids: CASSESSGGREKLFF. CDR3 nucleotide sequence: TGCGCCAGCAGTGAGTCGAGTGGGGGGCGGGAAAAACTGTTTTTT.

The chain is built from TRBV4-3 and TRBJ1-3; no clear D gene. Germline values: CDR1 LGHNA, CDR2 YSLEER. This CDR3 is 14 amino acids long. The V end lost 0 bases, the J end lost 5 bases, and 8 bases lay between the germline ends. The DNA of the CDR3 is TGCGCCAGCAGCCAAGATCCGCGGCGAAACACCATATATTTT. Translating it yields CASSQDPRRNTIYF.

This clone was recorded once. CDR3: CASSGHNEQFF. Here the CDR3 DNA reads TGTGCCAGCAGTGGTCACAATGAGCAGTTCTTC. V gene TRBV2 combines with J gene TRBJ2-1; D not certain. The ends were cut back, 4 bases at V and 5 bases at J, with 3 bases in the middle. Germline CDR1 SNHLY, CDR2 FYNNEI. The CDR3 runs to 11 residues. The full variable domain, rest sourced from reference TRBV2 and TRBJ2-1, is EPEVTQTPSHQVTQMGQEVILRCVPISNHLYFYWYRQILGQKVEFLVSFYNNEISEKSEIFDDQFSVERPDGSNFTLKIRSTKLEDSAMYFCASSGHNEQFFGPGTRLTVL.

CDR3 residues: CASSYSPGPSGNTIYF. CDR3 DNA sequence: TGTGCCAGCAGTTACTCCCCCGGTCCCTCTGGAAACACCATATATTTT. The chain combines TRBV6-6 with TRBJ1-3; D unclear. The CDR3 covers 16 residues. The germline V and J ends were trimmed by 0 bases and 0 bases, with 9 bases remaining between them. Per germline, CDR1 MNHNY and CDR2 SVGAGI (reference sequence).

The chain combines TRBV19 with TRBJ2-1, with TRBD2 matching 7 bases. V shed 5 bases and J 3 bases; nucleotides not matched to a gene: 10. The CDR3 extends over 16 amino acids. Germline V gene data show CDR1 as LNHDA and CDR2 as SQIVND (reference sequence). The CDR3 coding sequence is TGTGCCAGTAGTCCCCCGGCGCTAGCGGTCTACAATGAGCAGTTCTTC. This gives the protein CASSPPALAVYNEQFF.

V and J are TRBV4-3 and TRBJ2-7, with 7 positions matching TRBD2. V lost 0 bases to trimming and J lost 2 bases; unmatched junction nucleotides: 7. In germline, CDR1 is LGHNA, CDR2 YSLEER. The CDR3 spans 16 residues. CDR3 amino acids: CASSQEWASGTYEQYF. In DNA form, the CDR3 reads TGCGCCAGCAGCCAAGAATGGGCTAGCGGTACCTACGAGCAGTACTTC.

The V call is TRBV28, the J call TRBJ1-1; D gene ambiguous. Germline loops: CDR1 MDHEN, CDR2 SYDVKM. Trimming cost V 7 bases and J 4 bases, with 13 bases left between them. The length of the CDR3 is 13 residues. The CDR3 reads CASTLGRLTEAFF. The CDR3 nucleotides are TGTGCCAGCACGCTGGGAAGGCTCACTGAAGCTTTCTTT.

This chain joins TRBV7-8 and TRBJ1-5, with no clear D. CDR3 length: 14 residues. Looked up from germline, CDR1 is SGHVS and CDR2 is FQNEAQ. Deletions cut 2 bases from V and 2 bases from J, with 7 bases between. The DNA for the CDR3 is TGTGCCAGCAGCTTATTTGACGGCAATCAGCCCCAGCATTTT. It is translated as CASSLFDGNQPQHF.

This chain uses TRBV23-1 with TRBJ1-1; D is uncertain. TRBV23-1 counts as an open reading frame of uncertain function. CDR3 size: 16 residues. Trimming left V 8 bases short and J 1 base short, with 20 bases between. In DNA, the CDR3 is TGCGCCAGCCGTTCACCTCAGCCGTACCCGAACACTGAAGCTTTCTTT. The encoded protein is CASRSPQPYPNTEAFF.

V gene TRBV6-6 combines with J gene TRBJ1-3; no reliable D call. V was cut by 3 bases and J by 1 base, with 7 bases left in between. Germline lookup yields CDR1 MNHNY and CDR2 SVGAGI (reference sequence). This CDR3 spans 14 amino acids. CDR3 sequence reads: CASSYYSSGNTIYF. CDR3 in DNA: TGTGCCAGCAGTTATTACAGTTCTGGAAACACCATATATTTT.

V usage is TRBV7-2 and J usage is TRBJ2-7; TRBD1 agrees at 9 bases. The germline V gene has CDR1 SGHTA and CDR2 FQGNSA. The CDR3 runs to 15 residues. Trimming took 4 bases from V and 2 from J; bases not matched to a gene: 6. CDR3: CASSSDRGRPYEQYF. The CDR3 DNA reads TGTGCCAGCAGCTCGGACAGGGGCCGGCCCTACGAGCAGTACTTC. The complete variable domain, with remaining parts taken from reference TRBV7-2 and TRBJ2-7, reads GAGVSQSPSNKVTEKGKDVELRCDPISGHTALYWYRQSLGQGLEFLIYFQGNSAPDKSGLPSDRFSAERTGGSVSTLTIQRTQQEDSAVYLCASSSDRGRPYEQYFGPGTRLTVT.

The chain joins TRBV19 to TRBJ2-3; possibly TRBD2 for D (6 bases). The V gene lost 11 bases and the J gene lost 6 bases, with 12 bases spanning the gap. The germline V gene encodes CDR1 LNHDA and CDR2 SQIVND (reference sequence). The CDR3 totals 11 residues. The CDR3 reads CAALGRDTQYF. The CDR3 nucleotides read TGTGCCGCGCTGGGGAGGGATACGCAGTATTTT.

V and J are TRBV27 and TRBJ2-7; a possible D gene is TRBD1 (6 bases). The CDR3 loop spans 14 amino acids. Germline V lookup: CDR1 MNHEY, CDR2 SMNVEV (reference sequence). V shed 6 bases and J shed 5 bases, with 17 bases lying between them. CDR3 DNA: TGTGCCAGCAGCCAGAGGGGGACGCTACACGAGCAGTACTTC. Translation gives CASSQRGTLHEQYF.

This clone has only one observation. The chain joins TRBV5-1 to TRBJ1-5; no firm D call. Per germline, CDR1 SGHRS and CDR2 YFSETQ. V was cut by 1 base and J by 4 bases, with 12 bases left in between. The CDR3 sequence is 15 residues long. The CDR3 protein is CASSLYGDRNQPQHF. Written as DNA, the CDR3 is TGCGCCAGCAGCTTGTATGGGGATCGGAATCAGCCCCAGCATTTT.

This clone was detected only a few times. The chain links TRBV2 to TRBJ1-1, with TRBD1 matching over 10 bases. This CDR3 has 13 amino acids. With 6 bases clipped from V and 8 bases from J, the junction kept 6 bases outside the gene matches. The germline gives CDR1 SNHLY, CDR2 FYNNEI. The CDR3 reads CASSDRGPPEAFF. The CDR3 DNA follows: TGTGCCAGCAGCGACAGGGGGCCGCCAGAAGCTTTCTTT. Full variable domain (outside the CDR3, taken from reference TRBV2 and TRBJ1-1): EPEVTQTPSHQVTQMGQEVILRCVPISNHLYFYWYRQILGQKVEFLVSFYNNEISEKSEIFDDQFSVERPDGSNFTLKIRSTKLEDSAMYFCASSDRGPPEAFFGQGTRLTVV.

The rearrangement uses TRBV7-9 and TRBJ2-4; no definite D call. The germline V gene has CDR1 SEHNR and CDR2 FQNEAQ (reference sequence). V was cut by 5 bases and J by 1 base, with 9 bases left in between. The CDR3 length is 14 residues. The CDR3: CASSTEAAKNIQYF. The CDR3 coding sequence is TGTGCCAGCAGCACCGAGGCGGCCAAAAACATTCAGTACTTC.

The V call is TRBV7-9, the J call TRBJ2-7, with D perhaps being TRBD1 or TRBD2 (5 bases each). The CDR3 consists of 14 residues. Trimming left V 2 bases short and J 7 bases short, with 15 bases between. Germline-derived CDR1 and CDR2 are SEHNR and FQNEAQ (reference sequence). The CDR3, as DNA: TGTGCCAGCAGCTTAAGAGGGCTGGGGACGGAGCAGTACTTC. Protein: CASSLRGLGTEQYF.

V usage is TRBV5-5 and J usage is TRBJ1-1; D gene unclear. The germline V gene encodes CDR1 SGHKS and CDR2 YYEKEE (reference sequence). This CDR3 is built from 15 residues. V dropped 2 bases and J dropped 8 bases, with 19 bases sitting between them. The chain's CDR3 is CASSFTGLPSTEAFF. The DNA for the CDR3 is TGTGCCAGCAGCTTTACCGGGTTACCTTCCACGGAAGCTTTCTTT.